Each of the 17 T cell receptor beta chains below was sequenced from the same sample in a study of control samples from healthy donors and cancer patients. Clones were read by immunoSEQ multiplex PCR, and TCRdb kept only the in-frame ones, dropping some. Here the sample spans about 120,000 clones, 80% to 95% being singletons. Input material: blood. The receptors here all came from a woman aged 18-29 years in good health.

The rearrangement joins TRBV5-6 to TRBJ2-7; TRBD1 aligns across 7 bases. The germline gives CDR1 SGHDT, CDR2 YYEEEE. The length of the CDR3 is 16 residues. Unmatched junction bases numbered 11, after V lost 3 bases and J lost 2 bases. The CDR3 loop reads CASSYMTGTATYEQYF. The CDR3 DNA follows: TGTGCCAGCAGCTATATGACCGGGACAGCCACCTACGAGCAGTACTTC.

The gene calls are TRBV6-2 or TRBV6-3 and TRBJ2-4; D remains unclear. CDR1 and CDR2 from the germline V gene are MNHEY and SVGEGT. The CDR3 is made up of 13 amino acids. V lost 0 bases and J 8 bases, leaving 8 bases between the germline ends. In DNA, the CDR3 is TGTGCCAGCAGTTACTCCGATCTAGACATTCAGTACTTC. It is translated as CASSYSDLDIQYF.

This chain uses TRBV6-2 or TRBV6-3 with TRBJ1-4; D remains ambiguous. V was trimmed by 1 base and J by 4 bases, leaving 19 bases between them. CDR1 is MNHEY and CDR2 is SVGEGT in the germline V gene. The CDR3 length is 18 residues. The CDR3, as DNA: TGTGCCAGCAGTTACTACTGGGATTGGACTGCTTATAATGAAAAACTGTTTTTT. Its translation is CASSYYWDWTAYNEKLFF.

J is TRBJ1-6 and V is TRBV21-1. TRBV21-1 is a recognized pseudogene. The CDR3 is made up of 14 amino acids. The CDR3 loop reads CASSSNPPNSPLHF. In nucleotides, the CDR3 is TGTGCCAGCAGCTCCAACCCCCCTAATTCACCCCTCCACTTT.

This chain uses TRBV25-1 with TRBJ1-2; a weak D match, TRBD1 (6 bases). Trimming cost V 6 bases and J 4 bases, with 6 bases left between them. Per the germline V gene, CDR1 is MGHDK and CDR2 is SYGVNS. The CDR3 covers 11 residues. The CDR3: CASRDSYGYTF. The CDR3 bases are TGTGCCAGCAGGGACAGCTATGGCTACACCTTC.

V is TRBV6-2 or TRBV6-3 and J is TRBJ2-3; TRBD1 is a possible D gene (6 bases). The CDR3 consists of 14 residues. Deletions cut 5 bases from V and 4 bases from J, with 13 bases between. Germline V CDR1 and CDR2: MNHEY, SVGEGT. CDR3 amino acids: CASSLLDSPDTQYF. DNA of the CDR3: TGTGCCAGCAGTCTCCTGGACAGTCCAGATACGCAGTATTTT.

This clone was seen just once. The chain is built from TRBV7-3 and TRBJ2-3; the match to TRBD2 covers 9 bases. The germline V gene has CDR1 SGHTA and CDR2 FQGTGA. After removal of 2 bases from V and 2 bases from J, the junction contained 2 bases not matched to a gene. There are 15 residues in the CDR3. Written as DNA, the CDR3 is TGTGCCAGCAGCTTAGGCGGGGGGGCCACAGATACGCAGTATTTT. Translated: CASSLGGGATDTQYF.

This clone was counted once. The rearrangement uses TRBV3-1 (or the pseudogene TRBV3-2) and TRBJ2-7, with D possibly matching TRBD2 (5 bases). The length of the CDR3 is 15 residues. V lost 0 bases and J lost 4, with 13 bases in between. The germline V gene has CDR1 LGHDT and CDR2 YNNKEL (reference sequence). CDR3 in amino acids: CASSQDPPGIYEQYF. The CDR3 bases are TGTGCCAGCAGCCAAGATCCCCCGGGAATTTACGAGCAGTACTTC.

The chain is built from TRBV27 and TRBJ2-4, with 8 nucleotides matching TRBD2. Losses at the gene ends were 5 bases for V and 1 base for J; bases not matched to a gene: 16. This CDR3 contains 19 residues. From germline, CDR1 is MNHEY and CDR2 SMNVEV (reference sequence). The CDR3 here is CASSPAGTRALGAKNIQYF. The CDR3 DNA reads TGTGCCAGCAGTCCGGCCGGGACTAGGGCCCTGGGGGCCAAAAACATTCAGTACTTC.

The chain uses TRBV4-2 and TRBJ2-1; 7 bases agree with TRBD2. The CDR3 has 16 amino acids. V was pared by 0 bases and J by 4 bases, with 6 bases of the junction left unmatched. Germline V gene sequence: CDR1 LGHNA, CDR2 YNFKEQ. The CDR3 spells CASSQEEAGIYNEQFF. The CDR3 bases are TGTGCCAGCAGCCAAGAAGAAGCGGGGATTTACAATGAGCAGTTCTTC.

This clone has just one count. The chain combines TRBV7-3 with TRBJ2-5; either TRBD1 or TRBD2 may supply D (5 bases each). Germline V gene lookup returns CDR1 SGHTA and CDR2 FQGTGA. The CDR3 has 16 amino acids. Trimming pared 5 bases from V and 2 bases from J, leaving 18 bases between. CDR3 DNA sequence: TGTGCCAGCAGCCCCGACGGGGCAGGGCCGCAAGAGACCCAGTACTTC. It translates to CASSPDGAGPQETQYF.

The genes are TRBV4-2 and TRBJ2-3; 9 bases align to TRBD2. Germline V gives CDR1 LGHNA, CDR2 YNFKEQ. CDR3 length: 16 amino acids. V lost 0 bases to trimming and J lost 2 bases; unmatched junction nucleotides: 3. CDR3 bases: TGTGCCAGCAGCCAAGAAGGCGGGAGGGACACAGATACGCAGTATTTT. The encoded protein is CASSQEGGRDTDTQYF.

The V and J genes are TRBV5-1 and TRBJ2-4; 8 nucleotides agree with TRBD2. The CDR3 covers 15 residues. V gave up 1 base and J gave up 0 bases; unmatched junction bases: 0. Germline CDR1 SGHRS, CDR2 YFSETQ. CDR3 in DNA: TGCGCCAGCAGCTTGCTAGCGGGAGCCAAAAACATTCAGTACTTC. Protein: CASSLLAGAKNIQYF.

CDR3 nucleotides: TGTGCCACCGCACCCCCGACAGGGGGCTCCACCGGGGAGCTGTTTTTT. It specifies CATAPPTGGSTGELFF. This sequence joins TRBV18 and TRBJ2-2; 10 bases match TRBD1. Germline V gene sequence: CDR1 KGHSH, CDR2 LQKENI. CDR3 length: 16 residues. V gave up 10 bases and J gave up 4 bases; unmatched junction bases: 12.

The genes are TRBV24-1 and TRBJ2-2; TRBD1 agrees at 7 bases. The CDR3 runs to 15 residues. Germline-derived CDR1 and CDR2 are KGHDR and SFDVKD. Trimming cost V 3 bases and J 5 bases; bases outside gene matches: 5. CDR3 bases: TGTGCCACCAGTGATCGACAGGGTGGGACCGGGGAGCTGTTTTTT. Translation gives CATSDRQGGTGELFF.

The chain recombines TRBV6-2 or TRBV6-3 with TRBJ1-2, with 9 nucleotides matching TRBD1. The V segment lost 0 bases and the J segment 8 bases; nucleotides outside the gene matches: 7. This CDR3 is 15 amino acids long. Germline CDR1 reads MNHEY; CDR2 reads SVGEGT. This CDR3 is CASSYSPDRGRGYTF. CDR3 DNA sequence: TGTGCCAGCAGTTACTCCCCGGACAGGGGCCGAGGCTACACCTTC.

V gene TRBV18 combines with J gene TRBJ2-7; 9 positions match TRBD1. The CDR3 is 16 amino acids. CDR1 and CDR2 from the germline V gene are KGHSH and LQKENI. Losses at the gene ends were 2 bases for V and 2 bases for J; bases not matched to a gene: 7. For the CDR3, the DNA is TGTGCCAGCTCACCATCAAGGACAGGGGCTACCTACGAGCAGTACTTC. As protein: CASSPSRTGATYEQYF.